Included here is one TCR beta chain sequence, with context. Clones were sequenced by immunoSEQ multiplex PCR, and TCRdb holds only the in-frame ones, with some missing. The data hold 600,000 to 900,000 clones, with 70% to 90% observed a single time. The sample originates from a study of shared T cell receptors in the human thymus. This CDR3 is built from 15 residues. Trimming stripped 2 bases from V and 12 bases from J, with 22 bases between. Germline CDR1 LGHNA, CDR2 YNFKEQ. The same sample was also studied in work on human thymus T cells. From that paper: Donor material was obtained from healthy Finnish infants undergoing corrective surgery for congenital heart defects. Corrective heart surgery yielded resections, and these provided the thymus tissue. Apparent bias marked the V and J gene usage of thymic and blood repertoires. Related research examined unrelated individuals and reported that their thymic repertoires overlapped highly.

The clonotype originates from a girl less than two years old with a congenital heart defect. Sequencing was done on a sample of thymocytes. V gene TRBV4-2 combines with J gene TRBJ1-2; D is perhaps TRBD1 (6 bases). The CDR3 DNA follows: TGTGCCAGCAGCCAAACTCAGGGGAAACGCTATGGAGACACCTTC. This encodes CASSQTQGKRYGDTF.